This TCR beta chain is from a study of blood T cell repertoires in COVID-19. Looking at the study overall: The United States, Italy and Spain supplied acute and convalescent COVID-19 samples.

Per the original data handling: Reference gene primer amplification gave nucleated cell count estimates. Profiling relied on immunoSEQ multiplex PCR, and the TCRdb table lists in-frame clones only, not all of them. V and J calls plus clone size are reproduced from that table; the DNA served to infer D and trimming. The profile shows about 140,000 clones, roughly 88% of them singletons. CDR1 MNHEY and CDR2 SVGAGI come from the germline V gene. The CDR3 spans 13 residues. V shed 2 bases and J shed 2 bases, with 6 bases lying between them. This receptor was identified in a man aged 60 to 69 with active or convalescent COVID-19. The sequenced material came from peripheral blood. This chain links TRBV6-5 with TRBJ1-2; D is uncertain. The CDR3 DNA follows: TGTGCCAGCAGTTACAGGGAGAACTATGGCTACACCTTC. It is translated as CASSYRENYGYTF.